The entry below gives a single T cell receptor (beta chain) sequence along with its context. The antigen is undetermined. This sample is drawn from a study of blood T cells in healthy people across ages. Study conclusions and caveats: Observed TCR beta diversity showed a strong correlation with the percentage of naive T cells as measured by flow cytometry. When set beside aged donors, long-lived donors presented more naive CD4+ cells and higher diversity. Age brought a roughly linear fall in TCR beta diversity measured per million T cells. Researchers said unsorted PBMCs prevented a conclusive naive versus antigen-experienced comparison.

Combining a sample-barcoded 5' primer with a J-beta primer mix, a second PCR ran for about 6 to 12 cycles. TCRdb analysed the 5' RACE reads with MiXCR anew, one entry per CDR3 protein. The sample lists some 290,000 distinct CDR3 sequences; roughly 29% were seen once. This CDR3 has 13 residues. Germline V gene data show CDR1 as SQVTM and CDR2 as ANQGSEA. V lost 6 bases and J lost 4, with 12 bases in between. J is TRBJ2-2 and V is TRBV29-1; unclear D gene. Sequenced material: blood. This TCR came from a woman in her seventies in good health. CDR3 coding DNA: TGCAGCGTCTACTTAGGCGGCACCGGGGAGCTGTTTTTT. This gives the protein CSVYLGGTGELFF.